Listed below are T cell receptor beta chains from one sample, sequenced in a study of T cells expressing NK-cell markers. TCRdb reanalyzed the 5' RACE reads, giving one entry per CDR3 protein sequence and no DNA. The specimen's table records approximately 440,000 distinct CDR3 sequences. Sequenced input: blood T cells: a sorted CD56 or NKG2C T cell subset, CD4+ or CD8+ T cells, or bulk PBMC T cells (not recorded which). These receptors were obtained from a woman in her fifties or sixties in good health. Both conserved end residues are part of each CDR3. The order of the fields is V gene, J gene, CDR3 protein.

V: TRBV30
J: TRBJ2-7
CDR3: CAWSVPPGLAAREQYF

V: TRBV3-1
J: TRBJ2-1
CDR3: CASSHSAGRNEQFF

V: TRBV7-9
J: TRBJ2-7
CDR3: CASSFQAFSYEQYF

V: TRBV7-3
J: TRBJ2-1
CDR3: CASSPQRDNEQFF

V: TRBV10-2
J: TRBJ2-2
CDR3: CASVLAGGTGELFF

V: TRBV7-9
J: TRBJ1-3
CDR3: CASSLWRNTIYF

V: TRBV20-1
J: TRBJ2-3
CDR3: CSARRASGSTDTQYF

V: TRBV20-1
J: TRBJ2-5
CDR3: CSAGTPGQETQYF

V: TRBV12-3/TRBV12-4
J: TRBJ2-2
CDR3: CASSLAQGSGDTGELFF

V: TRBV12-3/TRBV12-4
J: TRBJ2-5
CDR3: CASSLRSGRAGETQYF

V: TRBV12-3/TRBV12-4
J: TRBJ2-5
CDR3: CASSILSRKKETQYF

V: TRBV6-6
J: TRBJ2-3
CDR3: CASMWEDRVDDTQYF

V: TRBV5-1
J: TRBJ2-3
CDR3: CASSLGSGRARDTQYF

V: TRBV9
J: TRBJ1-4
CDR3: CASSATGGWEKLFF

V: TRBV3-1
J: TRBJ2-3
CDR3: CASSPDLGVQYF

V: TRBV6-1
J: TRBJ2-5
CDR3: CASSEIATYGGRVGETQYF

V: TRBV7-8
J: TRBJ2-2
CDR3: CASSLVRFGELFF

V: TRBV19
J: TRBJ1-2
CDR3: CASSTQGAVLYGYTF

V: TRBV7-2
J: TRBJ1-5
CDR3: CASSDRVVANQPQHF

V: TRBV7-2
J: TRBJ2-1
CDR3: CASSLDPNAAHNEQFF

V: TRBV19
J: TRBJ2-1
CDR3: CASRATSGPYNEQFF

V: TRBV4-1
J: TRBJ2-1
CDR3: CASSQVTSSEKFF

V: TRBV3-1
J: TRBJ2-3
CDR3: CASKGARRLTQYF

V: TRBV12-3/TRBV12-4
J: TRBJ1-6
CDR3: CASSSGGLSSYNSPLHF

V: TRBV20-1
J: TRBJ2-5
CDR3: CSARAPLAGVETQYF

V: TRBV5-5
J: TRBJ2-1
CDR3: CASSLTSGRSLKQFF

V: TRBV20-1
J: TRBJ2-5
CDR3: CSARAAGHNQETQYF

V: TRBV12-3/TRBV12-4
J: TRBJ2-7
CDR3: CASSGVGSVPYEQYF

V: TRBV6-1
J: TRBJ2-1
CDR3: CASSLSSGQLDEQFF

V: TRBV20-1
J: TRBJ1-5
CDR3: CSARDPSDRTNQPQHF

V: TRBV12-5
J: TRBJ2-3
CDR3: CASGARAVSDTQYF

V: TRBV6-2/TRBV6-3
J: TRBJ2-1
CDR3: CASSYGVALYNEQFF

V: TRBV19
J: TRBJ2-2
CDR3: CASSPIGQGTGELFF

V: TRBV7-9
J: TRBJ2-1
CDR3: CASIPGLAGPPYKDNEQFF

V: TRBV27
J: TRBJ2-2
CDR3: CASSLYSASNTGELFF

V: TRBV5-1
J: TRBJ2-3
CDR3: CASSPGGATDTQYF

V: TRBV29-1
J: TRBJ1-3
CDR3: CSVGYRDPGNTIYF

V: TRBV10-3
J: TRBJ2-2
CDR3: CAISELGSSNTGELFF

V: TRBV11-2
J: TRBJ2-4
CDR3: CASSPSTLAKNIQYF

V: TRBV6-5
J: TRBJ2-7
CDR3: CASSYRPTGGTEQYF

V: TRBV10-3
J: TRBJ2-5
CDR3: CAISSPLETSGRDQETQYF

V: TRBV20-1
J: TRBJ2-1
CDR3: CSARKPTSGRGNEQFF

V: TRBV24-1
J: TRBJ2-2
CDR3: CATSDLNRGDTGELFF

V: TRBV29-1
J: TRBJ2-1
CDR3: CSVERSRRQSNEQFF

V: TRBV24-1
J: TRBJ2-1
CDR3: CATSEGGQVTNEQFF

V: TRBV5-4
J: TRBJ1-2
CDR3: CASSPRTDPNYGYTF

V: TRBV15
J: TRBJ2-5
CDR3: CATSRVPGWSETQYF

V: TRBV5-8
J: TRBJ2-3
CDR3: CASSPSGRPRTDTQYF